Each of the 28 T cell receptor beta chains below was sequenced from the same sample in a study of T cells in Graves' hyperthyroidism and ophthalmopathy. Amplified TCR beta CDR3 regions derived from RNA transcripts. TCR CDR3 regions were first amplified by RT-PCR with HTBI primers. TCRdb used MiXCR to reprocess the multiplex PCR reads, holding one entry per CDR3 protein. The sample lists 300,000 to 400,000 distinct CDR3 sequences; under 25% were seen once. What was sequenced was blood. All receptors derive from a woman aged 45-59 years with Graves' hyperthyroidism.

The chain couples TRBV18 to TRBJ2-7; D is possibly TRBD1 (5 bases). The V end was cut by 6 bases, the J end by 4 bases, with 19 bases between. Germline V gene sequence: CDR1 KGHSH, CDR2 LQKENI. The CDR3 is 15 amino acids. In DNA, the CDR3 is TGTGCCAGCTCGAGCACCCAGGGAAAAGGGTACGAGCAGTACTTC. Protein: CASSSTQGKGYEQYF. Variable domain in full (rest from reference TRBV18 and TRBJ2-7): NAGVMQNPRHLVRRRGQEARLRCSPMKGHSHVYWYRQLPEEGLKFMVYLQKENIIDESGMPKERFSAEFPKEGPSILRIQQVVRGDSAAYFCASSSTQGKGYEQYFGPGTRLTVT.

This clonotype has a count of ten or more. The chain couples TRBV5-1 to TRBJ2-1, with TRBD1 matching 7 bases. CDR1 and CDR2 (germline): SGHRS, YFSETQ. The CDR3 is 15 residues long. Trimming at V came to 0 bases and at J to 3 bases, leaving 3 bases not matched to a gene. CDR3 sequence (DNA): TGCGCCAGCAGCTTGGCCAGGGGGAGCTACAATGAGCAGTTCTTC. Translation gives CASSLARGSYNEQFF.

V and J are TRBV19 and TRBJ1-3; the D is unclear. V was shortened by 10 bases and J by 1 base, with 11 bases between the two germline ends. This CDR3 is 13 amino acids long. Germline-derived CDR1 and CDR2 are LNHDA and SQIVND (reference sequence). Here the CDR3 reads CATSEGSGNTIYF. DNA of the CDR3: TGTGCCACAAGCGAGGGATCTGGAAACACCATATATTTT. Looking up the rest from reference TRBV19 and TRBJ1-3 gives the full variable domain: DGGITQSPKYLFRKEGQNVTLSCEQNLNHDAMYWYRQDPGQGLRLIYYSQIVNDFQKGDIAEGYSVSREKKESFPLTVTSAQKNPTAFYLCATSEGSGNTIYFGEGSWLTVV.

As concerns this clonotype: An end of the junction differs from the germline gene, which may be a read error. The V gene is TRBV7-3, the J gene TRBJ1-1; the D gene is possibly TRBD1 (5 bases). The CDR3 contains 14 residues. Germline lookup yields CDR1 SGHTA and CDR2 FQGTGA. Here the CDR3 reads CASSLQGGNTKAFF. The DNA of the CDR3 is TGTGCCAGCAGCTTACAGGGAGGTAACACTAAAGCTTTCTTT.

The table lists this clonotype with many counts. The chain combines TRBV20-1 with TRBJ2-1, with 10 bases that match TRBD1. Trimming at V came to 0 bases and at J to 5 bases, leaving 4 bases not matched to a gene. Germline V gives CDR1 DFQATT, CDR2 SNEGSKA (reference sequence). There are 15 residues in the CDR3. This CDR3 reads CSARDRQGANNEQFF. The CDR3 nucleotides read TGCAGTGCTAGAGATCGACAGGGGGCCAACAATGAGCAGTTCTTC.

This clonotype appeared many times. This chain joins TRBV3-1 and TRBJ1-6; 8 nucleotides agree with TRBD1. Trimming at V came to 1 base and at J to 9 bases, leaving 8 bases not matched to a gene. The CDR3 loop spans 16 amino acids. Looked up from germline, CDR1 is LGHDT and CDR2 is YNNKEL (reference sequence). CDR3 residues: CASSQGRTGSGSPLHF. For the CDR3, the DNA is TGTGCCAGCAGCCAAGGCAGGACAGGGTCGGGTTCACCCCTCCACTTT.

V and J are TRBV29-1 and TRBJ2-5; 10 bases fit TRBD1. J lost 4 bases, V lost 5 bases, and 7 bases had no gene match. The CDR3 loop spans 14 amino acids. Germline assignment: CDR1 SQVTM and CDR2 ANQGSEA. CDR3: CSVLDRGRTETQYF. In DNA, the CDR3 is TGCAGCGTTTTAGACAGGGGGCGAACAGAGACCCAGTACTTC.

This clonotype appeared a few times. The chain recombines TRBV28 with TRBJ2-3; tentative D call: TRBD2 (6 bases). V lost 4 bases, J lost 14 bases, and 22 bases lay in between. Per the germline V gene, CDR1 is MDHEN and CDR2 is SYDVKM. The CDR3 runs to 14 residues. The CDR3 sequence: CASSSNAGSPYPYF. In DNA, the CDR3 is TGTGCCAGCAGTTCCAATGCCGGGAGCCCCTACCCGTATTTT.

This clonotype was counted ten times or more. The chain joins TRBV5-1 to TRBJ2-5, with D hard to call. Germline CDR1 and CDR2: SGHRS and YFSETQ. The CDR3 has 12 amino acids. V was pared by 5 bases and J by 2 bases, with 7 bases between. The CDR3 DNA is TGCGCCAGCAGGGCAGGTCAAGAGACCCAGTACTTC. Translated, it gives CASRAGQETQYF.

Regarding this clonotype: At one boundary the junction diverges from the germline segment, which might be a read error. This rearrangement joins TRBV30 to TRBJ1-3; D not certain. This CDR3 spans 13 amino acids. Germline V gene sequence: CDR1 GTSNPN, CDR2 SVGIG (reference sequence). CDR3 region: CAWSLFSGSTIYF. The CDR3 nucleotides are TGTGCCTGGAGCCTTTTCTCTGGAAGCACCATATATTTT.

This clonotype was seen more than once but under ten times. The chain has TRBV18 and TRBJ1-1; D might be TRBD1 (6 bases). Germline lookup yields CDR1 KGHSH and CDR2 LQKENI. V was trimmed by 3 bases and J by 0 bases, leaving 14 bases between them. This CDR3 is built from 16 residues. CDR3 region: CASSPTPGHLNTEAFF. The DNA of the CDR3 is TGTGCCAGCTCACCTACGCCGGGACACTTGAACACTGAAGCTTTCTTT.

This clonotype was seen repeatedly, ten times or more. The rearrangement joins TRBV28 to TRBJ1-5; D gene uncertain. The germline V gene encodes CDR1 MDHEN and CDR2 SYDVKM. The CDR3 runs to 15 residues. V was cut by 1 base and J by 3 bases, with 10 bases left in between. The CDR3 sequence is CASSLSGQVNQPQHF. CDR3 DNA sequence: TGTGCCAGCAGTTTATCGGGCCAGGTCAATCAGCCCCAGCATTTT.

Many counts were recorded for this clonotype. DNA for the CDR3: TGTGCCAGCAGCGGACAGGGTGAAGTGAATCAGCCCCAGCATTTT. Translation: CASSGQGEVNQPQHF. The chain has TRBV12-3 or TRBV12-4 and TRBJ1-5; the match to TRBD1 covers 8 bases. CDR3 size: 15 residues. With V trimmed by 6 bases and J by 4 bases, 8 bases remained unmatched.

This clonotype appeared many times. This chain joins TRBV7-8 and TRBJ2-7, with D possibly matching TRBD2 (6 bases). The CDR3 runs 14 residues. Germline values: CDR1 SGHVS, CDR2 FQNEAQ. Trimming removed 1 base from V and 0 bases from J, with 7 bases in between. For the CDR3, the DNA is TGTGCCAGCAGCTTAGGGACTATCTCCTACGAGCAGTACTTC. This sequence encodes CASSLGTISYEQYF.

The rearrangement uses TRBV6-4 and TRBJ2-3, with 7 bases that match TRBD1. In germline, CDR1 is MRHNA, CDR2 SNTAGT. V was clipped by 2 bases and J by 5 bases; unmatched bases: 7. The CDR3 extends over 15 amino acids. The CDR3 nucleotides are TGTGCCAGCAGTGACGAGGGGGCGAATCAAGATACGCAGTATTTT. Protein product: CASSDEGANQDTQYF.

This clonotype has ten or more counts. The rearrangement joins TRBV12-3 or TRBV12-4 to TRBJ2-7; a possible D gene is TRBD2 (5 bases). Trimming cost V 6 bases and J 3 bases, with 21 bases left between them. This CDR3 region has 16 residues. CDR3 sequence (DNA): TGTGCCAGCAGCGACCACGGGAACCGGGGTAGCTACGAGCAGTACTTC. Its protein is CASSDHGNRGSYEQYF.

The table lists this clonotype with many counts. V is TRBV5-8 and J is TRBJ2-2; no definite D call. The V end was cut by 4 bases, the J end by 6 bases, with 10 bases between. CDR1 SGHTS and CDR2 YDEGEE come from the germline V gene. This CDR3 region has 13 residues. CDR3 sequence: CASSPSVAGELFF. The CDR3 DNA is TGTGCCAGCAGCCCCAGCGTCGCCGGGGAGCTGTTTTTT.

In DNA, the CDR3 is TGTGCCTGGAGTGTAACGGGACAGCCCCAGCATTTT. This codes for CAWSVTGQPQHF. The chain couples TRBV30 to TRBJ1-5; D unresolved. Germline values: CDR1 GTSNPN, CDR2 SVGIG (reference sequence). V was trimmed by 0 bases and J by 7 bases, leaving 7 bases between them. CDR3 length: 12 residues. The variable domain in full, with the rest retrieved from reference TRBV30 and TRBJ1-5, is SQTIHQWPATLVQPVGSPLSLECTVEGTSNPNLYWYRQAAGRGLQLLFYSVGIGQISSEVPQNLSASRPQDRQFILSSKKLLLSDSGFYLCAWSVTGQPQHFGDGTRLSIL.

The chain employs TRBV27 and TRBJ1-1; 8 bases fit TRBD1. Trimming at V came to 7 bases and at J to 4 bases, leaving 8 bases not matched to a gene. This CDR3 contains 14 residues. CDR1 MNHEY and CDR2 SMNVEV come from the germline V gene (reference sequence). The CDR3 DNA is TGTGCCAGCAACCTACAGGGGGGAATCACTGAAGCTTTCTTT. The encoded protein is CASNLQGGITEAFF.

This clonotype has at least ten counts. The rearrangement links TRBV6-1 to TRBJ2-1; 11 bases line up with TRBD2. The junction had 6 bases not matched to a gene; V was cut back by 7 bases and J by 4 bases. Germline lookup yields CDR1 MNHNS and CDR2 SASEGT. CDR3 length: 15 residues. CDR3 DNA sequence: TGTGCCAGCAATCGGGCTAGCGGGGGGTACAATGAGCAGTTCTTC. Its protein is CASNRASGGYNEQFF.

There are many counts of this clonotype. J is TRBJ1-6 and V is TRBV11-2; D is perhaps TRBD1 (5 bases). The CDR3 is made up of 15 amino acids. CDR1 and CDR2 (germline): SGHAT, FQNNGV. Trimming took off 1 base at V and 7 bases at J, with 11 bases between the two ends. The CDR3 here is CASSLARAENSPLHF. The CDR3 DNA sequence: TGTGCCAGCAGCTTAGCCAGGGCGGAGAATTCACCCCTCCACTTT.

The chain joins TRBV7-9 to TRBJ2-2; the D is unclear. CDR3 length: 12 residues. The V gene lost 5 bases and the J gene lost 6 bases, with 7 bases spanning the gap. The germline V gene encodes CDR1 SEHNR and CDR2 FQNEAQ (reference sequence). This CDR3 reads CASSPSPGELFF. The CDR3 DNA sequence: TGTGCCAGCAGCCCGAGCCCCGGGGAGCTGTTTTTT.

At least ten counts were recorded for this clonotype. The chain joins TRBV20-1 to TRBJ2-3; D remains unclear. This CDR3 has 12 residues. In germline, CDR1 is DFQATT, CDR2 SNEGSKA (reference sequence). V shed 3 bases and J shed 2 bases, with 6 bases lying between them. CDR3 in amino acids: CSASTATDTQYF. In DNA form, the CDR3 reads TGCAGTGCTAGTACAGCCACAGATACGCAGTATTTT.

On this clonotype: This clone may be a read error of a much larger clone one base away. The rearrangement links TRBV6-5 to TRBJ1-2, with 7 bases aligning to TRBD1. There are 13 residues in the CDR3. Germline CDR1 MNHEY, CDR2 SVGAGI. CDR3 nucleotides: TGTGCCAGGAGTTCCTTAGAGACAGGGCGGAACACCTTC. Protein sequence: CARSSLETGRNTF.

The chain carries TRBV20-1 and TRBJ2-2, with D maybe TRBD2 (5 bases). This CDR3 has 14 residues. Germline assignment: CDR1 DFQATT and CDR2 SNEGSKA (reference sequence). The V gene lost 0 bases and the J gene lost 4 bases, with 9 bases spanning the gap. The chain's CDR3 is CSARDSGLTGELFF. CDR3 nucleotides: TGCAGTGCTAGAGATTCAGGACTCACCGGGGAGCTGTTTTTT.

This clonotype came up many times. This rearrangement joins TRBV5-1 to TRBJ1-5, with D maybe TRBD1 (5 bases). The CDR3 covers 14 residues. Germline CDR1 and CDR2: SGHRS and YFSETQ. With 1 base removed from V and 3 bases from J, the gap between germline ends came to 8 bases. The CDR3 DNA reads as TGCGCCAGCAGCTTGACAGGCCCCAATCAGCCCCAGCATTTT. This encodes CASSLTGPNQPQHF.

This clonotype was detected only a few times. The rearrangement joins TRBV7-9 to TRBJ2-5; D could derive from TRBD1 or TRBD2 (5 bases each). Germline V lookup: CDR1 SEHNR, CDR2 FQNEAQ (reference sequence). V lost 0 bases, J lost 13 bases, and 12 bases lay in between. This CDR3 region has 12 residues. CDR3 in DNA: TGTGCCAGCAGCTTAGCGCAAGGGACGGGGTACTTC. Translated, it gives CASSLAQGTGYF.

This clonotype was observed many times. The J gene is TRBJ1-1, the V gene TRBV5-5; D is unclear. The V and J ends lost 0 bases and 1 base respectively, with 10 bases between them. Germline CDR1 reads SGHKS; CDR2 reads YYEKEE (reference sequence). CDR3 length: 15 residues. The CDR3, as DNA: TGTGCCAGCAGCTTGGTTTTACGGGGGAACACTGAAGCTTTCTTT. Translating it yields CASSLVLRGNTEAFF.